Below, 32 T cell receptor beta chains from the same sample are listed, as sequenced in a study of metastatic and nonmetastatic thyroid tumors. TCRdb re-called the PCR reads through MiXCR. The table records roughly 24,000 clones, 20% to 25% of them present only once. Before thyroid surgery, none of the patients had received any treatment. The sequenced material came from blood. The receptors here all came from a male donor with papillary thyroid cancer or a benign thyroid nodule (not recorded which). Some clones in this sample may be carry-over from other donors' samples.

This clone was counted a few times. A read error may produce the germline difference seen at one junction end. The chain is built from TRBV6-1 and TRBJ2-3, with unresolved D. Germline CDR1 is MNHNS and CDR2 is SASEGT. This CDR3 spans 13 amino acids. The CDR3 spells CASSEYRRDTQYF. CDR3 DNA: TGTGCCAGTAGTGAATACCGAAGAGATACGCAGTATTTT.

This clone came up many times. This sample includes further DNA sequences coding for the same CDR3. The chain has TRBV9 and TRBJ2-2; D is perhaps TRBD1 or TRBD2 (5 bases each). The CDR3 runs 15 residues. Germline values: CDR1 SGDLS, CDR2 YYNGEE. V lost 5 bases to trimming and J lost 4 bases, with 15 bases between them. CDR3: CASRAGASSTGELFF. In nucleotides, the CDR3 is TGTGCCAGCAGGGCCGGGGCGAGTAGCACCGGGGAGCTGTTTTTT.

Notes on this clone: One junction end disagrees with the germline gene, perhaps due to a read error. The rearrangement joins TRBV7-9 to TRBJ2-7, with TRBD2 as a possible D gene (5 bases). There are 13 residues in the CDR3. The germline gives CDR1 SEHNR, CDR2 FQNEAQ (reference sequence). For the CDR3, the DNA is TGTGCCAGCAGCTTAATGTCCACCGGGGAGCTGTACTTC. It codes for CASSLMSTGELYF.

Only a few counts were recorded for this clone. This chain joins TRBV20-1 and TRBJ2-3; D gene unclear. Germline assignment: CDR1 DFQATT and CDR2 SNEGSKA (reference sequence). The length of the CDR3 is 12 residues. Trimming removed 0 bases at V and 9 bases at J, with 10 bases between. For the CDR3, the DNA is TGCAGTGCTAGAGAGGATACCCAGACGCAGTATTTT. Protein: CSAREDTQTQYF.

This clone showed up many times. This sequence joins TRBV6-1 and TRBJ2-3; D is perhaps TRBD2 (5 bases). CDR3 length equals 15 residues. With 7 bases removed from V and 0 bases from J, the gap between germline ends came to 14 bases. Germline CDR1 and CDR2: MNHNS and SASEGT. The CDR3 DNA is TGTGCCAGCAATCCCCACGGCGGGAGCACAGATACGCAGTATTTT. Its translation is CASNPHGGSTDTQYF.

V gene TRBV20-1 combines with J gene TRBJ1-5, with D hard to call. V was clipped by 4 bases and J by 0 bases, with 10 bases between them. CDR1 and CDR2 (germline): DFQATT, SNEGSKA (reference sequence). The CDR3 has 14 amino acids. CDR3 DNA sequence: TGCAGTGCTAAGGGCGGAAATAGCAATCAGCCCCAGCATTTT. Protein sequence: CSAKGGNSNQPQHF.

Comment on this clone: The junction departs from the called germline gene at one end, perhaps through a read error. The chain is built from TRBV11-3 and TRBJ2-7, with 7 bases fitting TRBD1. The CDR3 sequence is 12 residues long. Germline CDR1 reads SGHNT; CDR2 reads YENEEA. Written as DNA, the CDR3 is TGTGCCAGCAGCCCGGACGACAGGGATATGCACTTC. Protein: CASSPDDRDMHF.

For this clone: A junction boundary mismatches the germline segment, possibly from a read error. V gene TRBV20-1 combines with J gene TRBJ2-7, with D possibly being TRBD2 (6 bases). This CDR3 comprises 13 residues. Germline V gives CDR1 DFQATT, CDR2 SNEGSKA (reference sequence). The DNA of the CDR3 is TGCGGTGCCAGTCGGGGGATCGTTTACGAGCAGTACTTC. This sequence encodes CGASRGIVYEQYF.

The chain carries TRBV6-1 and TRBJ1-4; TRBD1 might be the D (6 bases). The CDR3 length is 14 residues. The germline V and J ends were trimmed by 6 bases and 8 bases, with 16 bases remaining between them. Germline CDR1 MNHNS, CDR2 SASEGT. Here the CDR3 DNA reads TGTGCCAGCAGGAGAACAGGGAGTAACGAAAAACTGTTTTTT. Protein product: CASRRTGSNEKLFF.

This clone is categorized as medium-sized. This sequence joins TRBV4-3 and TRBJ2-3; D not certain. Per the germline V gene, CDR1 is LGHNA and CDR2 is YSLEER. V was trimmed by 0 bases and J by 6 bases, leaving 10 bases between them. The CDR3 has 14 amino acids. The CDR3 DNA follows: TGCGCCAGCAGCCAAGATCCCCACGGGGATACGCAGTATTTT. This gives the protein CASSQDPHGDTQYF.

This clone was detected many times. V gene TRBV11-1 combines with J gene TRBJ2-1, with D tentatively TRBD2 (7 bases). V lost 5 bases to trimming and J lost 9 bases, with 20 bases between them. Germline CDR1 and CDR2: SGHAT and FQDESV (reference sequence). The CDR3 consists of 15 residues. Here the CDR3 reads CASSPVGRAGAEQFF. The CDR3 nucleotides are TGTGCCAGCAGCCCCGTGGGGCGGGCGGGGGCTGAGCAGTTCTTC.

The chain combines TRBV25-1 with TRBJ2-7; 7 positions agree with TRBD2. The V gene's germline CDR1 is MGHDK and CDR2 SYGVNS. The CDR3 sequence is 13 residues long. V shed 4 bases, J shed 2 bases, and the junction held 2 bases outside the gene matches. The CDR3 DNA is TGTGCCAGCAGTGGGAGCGGGGCCTACGAGCAGTACTTC. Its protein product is CASSGSGAYEQYF.

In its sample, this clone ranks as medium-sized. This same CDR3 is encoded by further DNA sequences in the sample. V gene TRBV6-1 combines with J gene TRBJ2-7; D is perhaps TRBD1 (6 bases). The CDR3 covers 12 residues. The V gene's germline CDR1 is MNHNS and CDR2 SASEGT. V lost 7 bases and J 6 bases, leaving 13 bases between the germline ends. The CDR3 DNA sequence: TGTGCCAGCACGCAGGGGTCGTTCGAGCAGTACTTC. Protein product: CASTQGSFEQYF.

CDR3 in amino acids: CASGGVYTDTQYF. The CDR3 DNA is TGTGCCTCAGGCGGGGTCTACACAGATACGCAGTATTTT. The chain carries TRBV30 and TRBJ2-3; TRBD2 is a possible D gene (6 bases). Germline assignment: CDR1 GTSNPN and CDR2 SVGIG (reference sequence). Deletions cut 7 bases from V and 2 bases from J, with 13 bases between. The CDR3 sequence is 13 residues long. The full variable domain, rest sourced from reference TRBV30 and TRBJ2-3, is SQTIHQWPATLVQPVGSPLSLECTVEGTSNPNLYWYRQAAGRGLQLLFYSVGIGQISSEVPQNLSASRPQDRQFILSSKKLLLSDSGFYLCASGGVYTDTQYFGPGTRLTVL.

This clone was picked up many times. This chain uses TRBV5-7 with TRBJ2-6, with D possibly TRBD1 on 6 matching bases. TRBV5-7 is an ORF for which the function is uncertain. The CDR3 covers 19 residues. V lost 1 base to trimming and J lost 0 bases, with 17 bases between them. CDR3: CASSLRNWGRGSGANVLTF. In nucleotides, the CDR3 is TGTGCCAGCAGCTTGAGGAACTGGGGGCGCGGCTCTGGGGCCAACGTCCTGACTTTC.

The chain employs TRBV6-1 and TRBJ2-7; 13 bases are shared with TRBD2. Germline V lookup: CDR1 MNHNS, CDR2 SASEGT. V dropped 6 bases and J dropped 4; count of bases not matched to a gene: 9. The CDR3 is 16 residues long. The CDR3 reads CASRSGLAGAVYEQYF. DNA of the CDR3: TGTGCCAGCAGATCAGGACTAGCGGGAGCTGTATACGAGCAGTACTTC.

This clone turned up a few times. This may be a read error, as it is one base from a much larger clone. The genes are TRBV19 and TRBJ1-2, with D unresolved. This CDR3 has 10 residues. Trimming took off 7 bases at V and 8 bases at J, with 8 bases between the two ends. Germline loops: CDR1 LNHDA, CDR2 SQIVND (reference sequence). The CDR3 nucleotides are TGTGCCAGTATTGGGCGCGGCTACACCTTC. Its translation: CASIGRGYTF.

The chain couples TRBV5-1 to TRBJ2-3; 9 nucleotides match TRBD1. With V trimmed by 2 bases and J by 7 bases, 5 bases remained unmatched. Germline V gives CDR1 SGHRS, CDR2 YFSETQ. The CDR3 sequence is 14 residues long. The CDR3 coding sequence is TGCGCCAGCAGCTTAGGACAGGGGACAAATACGCAGTATTTT. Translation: CASSLGQGTNTQYF.

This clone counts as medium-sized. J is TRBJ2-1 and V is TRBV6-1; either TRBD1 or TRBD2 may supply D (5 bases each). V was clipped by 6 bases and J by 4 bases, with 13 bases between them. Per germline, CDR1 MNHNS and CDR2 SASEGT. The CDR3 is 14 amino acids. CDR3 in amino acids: CASRGDRIYNEQFF. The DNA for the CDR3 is TGTGCCAGCAGAGGGGACCGAATTTACAATGAGCAGTTCTTC.

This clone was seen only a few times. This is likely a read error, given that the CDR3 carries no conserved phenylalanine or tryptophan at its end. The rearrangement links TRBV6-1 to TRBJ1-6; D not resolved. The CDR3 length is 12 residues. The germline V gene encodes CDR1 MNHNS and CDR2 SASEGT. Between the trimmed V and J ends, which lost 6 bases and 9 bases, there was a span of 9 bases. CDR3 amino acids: CASRSRSSPLHS. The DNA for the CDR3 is TGTGCCAGCAGATCGCGAAGTTCACCCCTCCACTCT.

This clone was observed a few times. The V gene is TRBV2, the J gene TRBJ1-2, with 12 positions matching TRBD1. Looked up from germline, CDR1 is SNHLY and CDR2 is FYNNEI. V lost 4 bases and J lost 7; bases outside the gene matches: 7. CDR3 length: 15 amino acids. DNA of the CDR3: TGTGCCAGCAGTGGGGACAGGGGGCCGGGTCCTGGCTACACCTTC. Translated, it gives CASSGDRGPGPGYTF.

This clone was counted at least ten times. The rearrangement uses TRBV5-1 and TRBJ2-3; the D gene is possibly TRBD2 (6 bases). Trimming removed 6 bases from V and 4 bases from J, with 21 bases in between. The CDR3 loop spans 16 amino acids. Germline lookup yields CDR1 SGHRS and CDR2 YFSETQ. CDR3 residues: CASIGTEGSGADTQYF. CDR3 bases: TGCGCCAGCATCGGAACCGAGGGTAGCGGTGCAGATACGCAGTATTTT.

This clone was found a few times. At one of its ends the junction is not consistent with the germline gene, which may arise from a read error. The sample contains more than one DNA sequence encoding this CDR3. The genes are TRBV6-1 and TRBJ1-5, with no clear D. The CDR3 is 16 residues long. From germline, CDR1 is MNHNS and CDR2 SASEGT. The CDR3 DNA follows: TGTGCCAGCAGTGAAGGCCGACATCTGAGATATCAGCCACAGCATTTT. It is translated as CASSEGRHLRYQPQHF.

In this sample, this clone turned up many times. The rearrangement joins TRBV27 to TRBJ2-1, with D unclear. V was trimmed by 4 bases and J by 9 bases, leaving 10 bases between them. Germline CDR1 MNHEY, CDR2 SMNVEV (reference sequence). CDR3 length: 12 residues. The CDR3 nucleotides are TGTGCCAGCAGTTCTATAGCAGGTGAGCAGTTCTTC. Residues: CASSSIAGEQFF.

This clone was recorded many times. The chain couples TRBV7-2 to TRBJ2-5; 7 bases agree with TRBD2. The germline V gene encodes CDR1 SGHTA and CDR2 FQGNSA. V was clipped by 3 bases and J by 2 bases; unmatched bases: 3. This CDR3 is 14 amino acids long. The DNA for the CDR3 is TGTGCCAGCAGCTTGGGACTAATACAAGAGACCCAGTACTTC. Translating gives CASSLGLIQETQYF.

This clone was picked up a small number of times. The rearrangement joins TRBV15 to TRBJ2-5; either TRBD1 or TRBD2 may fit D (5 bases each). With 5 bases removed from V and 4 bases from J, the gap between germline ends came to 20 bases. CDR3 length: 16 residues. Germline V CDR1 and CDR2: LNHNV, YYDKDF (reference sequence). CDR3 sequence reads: CATSPNPRARGETQYF. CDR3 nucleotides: TGTGCCACCAGCCCGAACCCCAGGGCCCGGGGAGAGACCCAGTACTTC.

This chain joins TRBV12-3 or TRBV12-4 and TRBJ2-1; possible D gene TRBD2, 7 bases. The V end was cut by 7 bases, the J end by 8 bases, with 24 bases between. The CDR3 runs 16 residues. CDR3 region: CASTVVAGGGAYEQFF. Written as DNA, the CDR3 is TGTGCCAGCACCGTGGTGGCCGGTGGGGGGGCGTATGAGCAGTTCTTC.

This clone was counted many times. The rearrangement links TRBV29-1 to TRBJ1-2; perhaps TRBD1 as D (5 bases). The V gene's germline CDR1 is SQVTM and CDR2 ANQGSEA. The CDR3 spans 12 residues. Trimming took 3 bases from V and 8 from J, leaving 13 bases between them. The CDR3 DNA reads TGCAGCGTTGATCAGGGACCTGACGGCTACACCTTC. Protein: CSVDQGPDGYTF.

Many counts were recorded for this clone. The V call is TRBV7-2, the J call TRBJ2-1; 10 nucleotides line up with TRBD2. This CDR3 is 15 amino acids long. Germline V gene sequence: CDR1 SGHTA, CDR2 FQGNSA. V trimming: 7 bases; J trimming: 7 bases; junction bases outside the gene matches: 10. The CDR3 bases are TGTGCCAGCACCCCGGAGAGCGGGAGGGGTAATGAGCAGTTCTTC. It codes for CASTPESGRGNEQFF.

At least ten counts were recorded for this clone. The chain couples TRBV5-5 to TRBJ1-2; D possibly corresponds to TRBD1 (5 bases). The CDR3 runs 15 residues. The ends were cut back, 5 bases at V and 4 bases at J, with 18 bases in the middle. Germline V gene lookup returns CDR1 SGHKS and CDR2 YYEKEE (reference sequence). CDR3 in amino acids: CASSSQGLQLYGYTF. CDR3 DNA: TGTGCCAGCAGTAGTCAGGGTTTACAACTCTATGGCTACACCTTC.

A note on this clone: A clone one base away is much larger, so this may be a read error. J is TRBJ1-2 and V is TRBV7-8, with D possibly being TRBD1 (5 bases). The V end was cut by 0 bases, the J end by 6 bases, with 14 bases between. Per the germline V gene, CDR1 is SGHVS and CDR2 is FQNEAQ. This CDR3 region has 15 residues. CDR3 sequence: CASSLAPRGEDGYTF. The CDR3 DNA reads TGTGCCAGCAGCTTAGCCCCCCGGGGGGAGGATGGCTACACCTTC.

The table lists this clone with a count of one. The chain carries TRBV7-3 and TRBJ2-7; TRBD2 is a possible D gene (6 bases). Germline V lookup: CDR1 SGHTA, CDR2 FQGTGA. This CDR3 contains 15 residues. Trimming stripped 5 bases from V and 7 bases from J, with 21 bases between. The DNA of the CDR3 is TGTGCCAGCAGCAAAAACCGGGTTGCGGCGGGGGAGCAGTACTTC. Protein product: CASSKNRVAAGEQYF.